The 29 T cell receptor beta chains below come from one sample, sequenced in a study of cytomegalovirus exposure and HLA in healthy donors. Use of 60 Vbeta and 13 Jbeta primers characterized the PCR. Produced via immunoSEQ multiplex PCR; TCRdb's table is partial and in-frame only. Found here are 75,000 to 90,000 clones, 60% to 85% of them singletons; the top ten hold around 4.2%. Sequencing was carried out using PBMCs. All receptors come from a man between 40 and 49 years old in good health and CMV-seronegative.

V is TRBV13 and J is TRBJ2-7; 10 bases match TRBD2. J gave up 3 bases and V 5 bases, and 4 bases lay outside the gene matches. The CDR3 spans 14 residues. Germline loops: CDR1 PRHDT, CDR2 FYEKMQ (reference sequence). For the CDR3, the DNA is TGTGCCAGCAGCGCGCCTAGCGGGAGCTACGAGCAGTACTTC. This sequence encodes CASSAPSGSYEQYF.

The chain combines TRBV7-2 with TRBJ2-7, with 7 bases lining up with TRBD2. Germline V gene lookup returns CDR1 SGHTA and CDR2 FQGNSA. V dropped 5 bases and J dropped 2; count of bases not matched to a gene: 12. The CDR3 spans 16 residues. DNA of the CDR3: TGTGCCAGCAGCGAGTCGGCTAGCGGAGCAACCTACGAGCAGTACTTC. Amino acid sequence: CASSESASGATYEQYF.

This sequence joins TRBV4-3 and TRBJ2-1; 8 bases align to TRBD2. J lost 14 bases, V lost 3 bases, and 18 bases had no gene match. Germline V gene data show CDR1 as LGHNA and CDR2 as YSLEER. This CDR3 has 16 residues. The CDR3 is CASSHPAAGGIMGKFF. CDR3 nucleotide sequence: TGCGCCAGCAGCCACCCCGCGGCGGGAGGAATCATGGGTAAGTTCTTC.

The chain carries TRBV10-3 and TRBJ1-5; D unclear. The CDR3 covers 14 residues. Germline assignment: CDR1 ENHRY and CDR2 SYGVKD. V was cut by 6 bases and J by 6 bases, with 15 bases left in between. CDR3 sequence reads: CAISALGPSQPQHF. CDR3 bases: TGTGCCATCAGCGCCCTGGGCCCATCTCAGCCCCAGCATTTT.

DNA for the CDR3: TGTGCCAGCAGCTTACAAGGCAGGGGAGCTTTCTTT. Translation: CASSLQGRGAFF. The chain joins TRBV11-2 to TRBJ1-1; maybe TRBD1 (6 bases). The CDR3 extends over 12 amino acids. Germline-derived CDR1 and CDR2 are SGHAT and FQNNGV. Between the trimmed V and J ends, which lost 2 bases and 10 bases, there was a span of 11 bases.

The V and J genes are TRBV7-6 and TRBJ2-3; a weak D match, TRBD2 (6 bases). The ends were cut back, 0 bases at V and 1 base at J, with 8 bases in the middle. The CDR3 is 15 residues long. Germline values: CDR1 SGHVS, CDR2 FNYEAQ. DNA for the CDR3: TGTGCCAGCAGCTTAGCGGGAGGCCGCACAGATACGCAGTATTTT. This translates into CASSLAGGRTDTQYF.

This clone turned up a few times. This chain links TRBV7-2 with TRBJ1-1, with a tentative D call TRBD1 (6 bases). V was trimmed by 3 bases and J by 3 bases, leaving 17 bases between them. The length of the CDR3 is 16 residues. Looked up from germline, CDR1 is SGHTA and CDR2 is FQGNSA. CDR3 sequence (DNA): TGTGCCAGCAGCTTGAACAGGGTCGTATGGGACACTGAAGCTTTCTTT. Translated: CASSLNRVVWDTEAFF.

V gene TRBV29-1 combines with J gene TRBJ2-7; maybe TRBD1 (6 bases). Looked up from germline, CDR1 is SQVTM and CDR2 is ANQGSEA. The CDR3 is 12 amino acids. Trimming pared 3 bases from V and 6 bases from J, leaving 12 bases between. This CDR3 reads CSVDQGQTEQYF. The CDR3 nucleotides are TGCAGCGTTGACCAAGGACAGACCGAGCAGTACTTC.

The V and J genes are TRBV28 and TRBJ2-1; D ambiguous. Germline-derived CDR1 and CDR2 are MDHEN and SYDVKM. The V end was cut by 4 bases, the J end by 11 bases, with 9 bases between. This CDR3 comprises 11 residues. CDR3 coding DNA: TGTGCCAGCAGTTACACCGAAAAGCAGTTCTTC. Translating it yields CASSYTEKQFF.

The V call is TRBV5-1, the J call TRBJ2-2, with D maybe TRBD2 (6 bases). Germline lookup yields CDR1 SGHRS and CDR2 YFSETQ. Deletions cut 0 bases from V and 6 bases from J, with 15 bases between. This CDR3 region has 16 residues. The CDR3 region is CASSLGLDRLAGELFF. The CDR3, as DNA: TGCGCCAGCAGCTTGGGACTAGATAGGTTGGCCGGGGAGCTGTTTTTT.

The rearrangement links TRBV28 to TRBJ1-2; 9 positions match TRBD1. Germline CDR1 MDHEN, CDR2 SYDVKM. The CDR3 covers 14 residues. V shed 3 bases, J shed 2 bases, and the junction held 1 base outside the gene matches. This chain's CDR3 is CASSFGTGNYGYTF. In nucleotides, the CDR3 is TGTGCCAGCAGTTTTGGGACAGGGAACTATGGCTACACCTTC.

The CDR3 reads CASSQDRGDRVLYEQYF. The DNA for the CDR3 is TGCGCCAGCAGCCAAGATCGGGGGGACAGGGTCCTCTACGAGCAGTACTTC. The chain recombines TRBV4-1 with TRBJ2-7, with 9 bases aligning to TRBD1. The CDR3 covers 17 residues. CDR1 MGHRA and CDR2 YSYEKL come from the germline V gene. V lost 0 bases to trimming and J lost 3 bases; unmatched junction nucleotides: 9.

V is TRBV28 and J is TRBJ2-7; TRBD2 agrees at 8 bases. Unmatched junction bases numbered 8, after V lost 6 bases and J lost 1 base. This CDR3 has 15 amino acids. The germline V gene has CDR1 MDHEN and CDR2 SYDVKM. DNA for the CDR3: TGTGCCAGCAGCCAAACGGGACTAGGGTCCTACGAGCAGTACTTC. It encodes CASSQTGLGSYEQYF.

The chain carries TRBV7-9 and TRBJ2-7, with TRBD1 matching 7 bases. Germline V lookup: CDR1 SEHNR, CDR2 FQNEAQ (reference sequence). J was trimmed by 6 bases and V by 5 bases; bases with no gene match: 13. The CDR3 sequence is 15 residues long. In DNA form, the CDR3 reads TGTGCCAGCAGCCCCTCCCGACAGGGTTTCTCCGAGCAGTACTTC. It is translated as CASSPSRQGFSEQYF.

This clone is a singleton in its sample. The chain carries TRBV28 and TRBJ1-2; D is perhaps TRBD1 (5 bases). The CDR3 is made up of 13 amino acids. The V gene lost 6 bases and the J gene lost 5 bases, with 13 bases spanning the gap. Germline values: CDR1 MDHEN, CDR2 SYDVKM. CDR3 in amino acids: CASRSGARYGYTF. The DNA of the CDR3 is TGTGCCAGCAGGAGCGGGGCGCGATATGGCTACACCTTC.

J is TRBJ2-2 and V is TRBV6-6; TRBD2 might be the D (6 bases). Germline assignment: CDR1 MNHNY and CDR2 SVGAGI (reference sequence). The CDR3 covers 13 residues. The V end lost 11 bases, the J end lost 5 bases, and 15 bases lay between the germline ends. CDR3 sequence (DNA): TGTGCCTGCCAGGGACTTTTAACCGGGGAGCTGTTTTTT. The encoded protein is CACQGLLTGELFF.

This clone occurred a few times. V usage is TRBV7-9 and J usage is TRBJ2-2; 7 nucleotides align to TRBD1. With V trimmed by 3 bases and J by 5 bases, 6 bases remained unmatched. CDR1 and CDR2 from the germline V gene are SEHNR and FQNEAQ (reference sequence). CDR3 length: 15 amino acids. The CDR3 DNA follows: TGTGCCAGCAGCTTGTACCAGGGGGAGACCGGGGAGCTGTTTTTT. This encodes CASSLYQGETGELFF.

The chain joins TRBV5-6 to TRBJ2-4; 7 bases map to TRBD1. Germline trimming cut 0 bases from V and 0 bases from J; bases unmatched to any gene: 6. The length of the CDR3 is 17 residues. CDR1 is SGHDT and CDR2 is YYEEEE in the germline V gene. As DNA, the CDR3 is TGTGCCAGCAGCTTGGGACAGGGAACTCTAGCCAAAAACATTCAGTACTTC. Its translation is CASSLGQGTLAKNIQYF.

This clone is a singleton in its sample. No conserved phenylalanine or tryptophan is present at the end of the CDR3, so a read error is the likely explanation. No DNA is shown, since the ends of the CDR3 on it are uncertain; the CDR3 is the one TCRdb lists. This chain joins TRBV7-9 and TRBJ2-7; the table's D call TRBD2 went unverified against the DNA. The CDR3 comprises 11 residues, both ends counted. Germline assignment: CDR1 SEHNR and CDR2 FQNEAQ (reference sequence). The chain's CDR3 is CASSLRGAGGT.

The CDR3 here is CASSLDTGGYEQYF. In DNA form, the CDR3 reads TGCGCCAGCAGCTTGGACACAGGGGGCTACGAGCAGTACTTC. The rearrangement joins TRBV5-1 to TRBJ2-5; 8 bases fit TRBD1. The J call is uncertain, as TRBJ2-7 better fits the DNA end. Germline V lookup: CDR1 SGHRS, CDR2 YFSETQ. The CDR3 totals 14 residues.

This clone is a singleton in its sample. This rearrangement joins TRBV27 to TRBJ2-2; a possible D gene is TRBD2 (6 bases). In germline, CDR1 is MNHEY, CDR2 SMNVEV (reference sequence). This CDR3 spans 14 amino acids. Trimming removed 8 bases from V and 3 bases from J, with 13 bases in between. The CDR3 nucleotides read TGTGCCAGCTACGACAGCGGGTACACCGGGGAGCTGTTTTTT. Its protein product is CASYDSGYTGELFF.

The chain links TRBV10-3 to TRBJ2-7; 8 nucleotides line up with TRBD2. V gave up 6 bases and J gave up 3 bases; unmatched junction bases: 4. There are 13 residues in the CDR3. CDR1 ENHRY and CDR2 SYGVKD come from the germline V gene. The CDR3 nucleotides read TGTGCCATCAGAGCGGGAGCGAACTACGAGCAGTACTTC. Translated, it gives CAIRAGANYEQYF.

The chain has TRBV15 and TRBJ2-1, with D possibly matching TRBD2 (5 bases). The CDR3 has 14 amino acids. The germline V and J ends were trimmed by 2 bases and 8 bases, with 13 bases remaining between them. Germline CDR1 and CDR2: LNHNV and YYDKDF (reference sequence). The DNA of the CDR3 is TGTGCCACCAGCAGACGTCAACTAGGAGATGAGCAGTTCTTC. The encoded protein is CATSRRQLGDEQFF. The full variable domain, its missing parts supplied by reference TRBV15 and TRBJ2-1, is DAMVIQNPRYQVTQFGKPVTLSCSQTLNHNVMYWYQQKSSQAPKLLFHYYDKDFNNEADTPDNFQSRRPNTSFCFLDIRSPGLGDTAMYLCATSRRQLGDEQFFGPGTRLTVL.

CDR3 coding DNA: TGTGCCAGCAGCCGCACTGGAGCGGGGACCCAGTACTTC. Protein: CASSRTGAGTQYF. The chain combines TRBV6-5 with TRBJ2-5, with a weak D call TRBD2 (6 bases). There are 13 residues in the CDR3. Trimming left V 6 bases short and J 7 bases short, with 15 bases between. Germline V gene lookup returns CDR1 MNHEY and CDR2 SVGAGI.

The rearrangement joins TRBV27 to TRBJ2-3, with 7 bases lining up with TRBD2. J lost 2 bases, V lost 6 bases, and 8 bases had no gene match. This CDR3 contains 15 residues. Germline values: CDR1 MNHEY, CDR2 SMNVEV (reference sequence). CDR3 DNA: TGTGCCAGCAGCGCGACTAGCCGAAACACAGATACGCAGTATTTT. Residues: CASSATSRNTDTQYF.

A few counts support this clone. V gene TRBV11-3 combines with J gene TRBJ2-3; D not certain. CDR1 and CDR2 (germline): SGHNT, YENEEA. The V gene lost 3 bases and the J gene lost 2 bases, with 3 bases spanning the gap. The CDR3 is 12 residues long. CDR3 loop: CASSFHTDTQYF. CDR3 bases: TGTGCCAGCAGCTTCCACACAGATACGCAGTATTTT.

The chain combines TRBV30 with TRBJ2-7, with TRBD1 matching over 8 bases. V gave up 7 bases and J gave up 2 bases; unmatched junction bases: 4. The CDR3 has 12 amino acids. Germline V gives CDR1 GTSNPN, CDR2 SVGIG (reference sequence). The CDR3 DNA reads TGTGCCTTGCGACAGGGGACCTACGAGCAGTACTTC. It codes for CALRQGTYEQYF.

The chain employs TRBV10-3 and TRBJ2-2; perhaps TRBD2 as D (6 bases). The ends were cut back, 2 bases at V and 0 bases at J, with 10 bases in the middle. This CDR3 comprises 16 residues. Germline V gene sequence: CDR1 ENHRY, CDR2 SYGVKD. CDR3 loop: CAISEAGTSNTGELFF. The CDR3, as DNA: TGTGCCATCAGTGAGGCCGGGACTTCGAACACCGGGGAGCTGTTTTTT.

Only one count was recorded for this clone. CDR3 nucleotides: TGTGCCAGCAGTGATAGGGGACAGTTCCACGAGCAGTACTTC. Residues: CASSDRGQFHEQYF. The chain couples TRBV25-1 to TRBJ2-7, with TRBD1 matching 7 bases. This CDR3 is built from 14 residues. Germline values: CDR1 MGHDK, CDR2 SYGVNS. Trimming at V came to 3 bases and at J to 5 bases, leaving 7 bases not matched to a gene.